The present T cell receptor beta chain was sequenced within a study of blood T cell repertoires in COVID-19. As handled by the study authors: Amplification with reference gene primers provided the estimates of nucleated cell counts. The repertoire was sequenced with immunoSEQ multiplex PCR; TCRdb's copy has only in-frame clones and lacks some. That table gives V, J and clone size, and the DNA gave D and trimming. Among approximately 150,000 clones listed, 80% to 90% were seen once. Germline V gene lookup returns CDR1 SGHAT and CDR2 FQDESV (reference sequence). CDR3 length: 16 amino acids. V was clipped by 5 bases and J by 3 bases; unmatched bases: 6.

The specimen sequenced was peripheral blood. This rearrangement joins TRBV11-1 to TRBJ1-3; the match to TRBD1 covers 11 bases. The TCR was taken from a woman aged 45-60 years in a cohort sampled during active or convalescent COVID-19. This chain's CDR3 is CASSPGGTGGGNTIYF. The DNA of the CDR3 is TGTGCCAGCAGCCCAGGAGGGACAGGGGGTGGAAACACCATATATTTT.